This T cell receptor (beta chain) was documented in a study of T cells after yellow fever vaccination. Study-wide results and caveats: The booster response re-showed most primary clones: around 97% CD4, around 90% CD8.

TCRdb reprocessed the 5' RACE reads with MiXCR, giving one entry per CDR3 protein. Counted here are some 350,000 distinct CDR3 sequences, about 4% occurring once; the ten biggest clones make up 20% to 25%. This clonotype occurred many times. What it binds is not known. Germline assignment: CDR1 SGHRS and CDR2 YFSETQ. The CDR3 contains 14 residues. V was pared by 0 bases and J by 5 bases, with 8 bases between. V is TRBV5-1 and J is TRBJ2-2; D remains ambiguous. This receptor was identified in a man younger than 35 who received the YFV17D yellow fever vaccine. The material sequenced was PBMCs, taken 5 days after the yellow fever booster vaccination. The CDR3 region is CASSLARLTGELFF. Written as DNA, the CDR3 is TGCGCCAGCAGCTTGGCCAGGCTGACCGGGGAGCTGTTTTTT. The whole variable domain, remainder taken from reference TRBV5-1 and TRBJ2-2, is KAGVTQTPRYLIKTRGQQVTLSCSPISGHRSVSWYQQTPGQGLQFLFEYFSETQRNKGNFPGRFSGRQFSNSRSEMNVSTLELGDSALYLCASSLARLTGELFFGEGSRLTVL.